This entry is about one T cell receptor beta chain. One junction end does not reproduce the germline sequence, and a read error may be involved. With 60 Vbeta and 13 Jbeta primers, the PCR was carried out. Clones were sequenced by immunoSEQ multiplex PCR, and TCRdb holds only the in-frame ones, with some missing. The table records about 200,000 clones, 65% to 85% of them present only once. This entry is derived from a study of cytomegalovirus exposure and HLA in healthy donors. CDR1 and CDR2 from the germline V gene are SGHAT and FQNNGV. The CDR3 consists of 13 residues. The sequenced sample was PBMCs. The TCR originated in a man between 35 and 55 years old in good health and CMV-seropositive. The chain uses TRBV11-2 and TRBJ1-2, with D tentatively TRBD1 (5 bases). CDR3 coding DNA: TGTGCCAGCAGCCTAGATGCAGGGCCTGGCTACACCTTC. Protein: CASSLDAGPGYTF.